The T cell receptor (beta chain) described here comes from a study of T cell repertoires in cytomegalovirus infection. On the study more broadly: It was the public TCR beta signatures that indicated both CMV infection and matching HLA type. Overall study results and limits: HLA-C-restricted CMV-specific TCR beta clonotypes prevailed in the ex vivo response.

This clonotype was found a few times. Antigen: not known. TCRdb re-derived calls from the reads in MiXCR, one entry per CDR3 protein. The sample holds roughly 250,000 distinct CDR3 sequences; roughly 22% are singletons and the top ten take roughly 18%. Germline V gene sequence: CDR1 MDHEN, CDR2 SYDVKM. The CDR3 spans 16 residues. V shed 6 bases and J 0 bases; nucleotides not matched to a gene: 7. This clonotype originated in a human donor in good health (CMV status not recorded). Some clones in this sample may be carry-over from other donors' samples. Input material: CD8+ T cells from PBMCs. The genes are TRBV28 and TRBJ2-3; TRBD1 matches at 9 bases. The CDR3 region has the DNA TGTGCCAGCAGGGTTGGGACAGGGTGGAGCACAGATACGCAGTATTTT. Its protein product is CASRVGTGWSTDTQYF.